This T cell receptor beta chain was recovered during a study of OX40 agonist ivuxolimab in advanced cancers. The study's findings and limits: Also showing low normalized T-cell clonal expansion were some of the nonresponders. The study observed clonal expansion of CD4+ and CD8+ blood T cells by week 6 at 0.1 to 3.0 mg/kg.

Comments on this clone: Its matching antigen is unknown.

V lost 5 bases to trimming and J lost 1 base; unmatched junction nucleotides: 2. Germline V gene data show CDR1 as GTSNPN and CDR2 as SVGIG (reference sequence). The CDR3 runs 13 residues. Clones were read by immunoSEQ multiplex PCR, and TCRdb kept only the in-frame ones, dropping some. The data contain tens of thousands of clones, approximately 94% of them singletons. This chain links TRBV30 with TRBJ1-5; 7 nucleotides line up with TRBD1. The clonotype originates from an adult with an advanced solid tumor such as melanoma, head and neck, liver or kidney cancer. Material: CD4+ or CD8+ T cells sorted from blood, obtained in a trial of the OX40 agonist ivuxolimab. Here the CDR3 DNA reads TGTGCCTGGTCGACAGGGAGCAATCAGCCCCAGCATTTT. Its translation is CAWSTGSNQPQHF.